Shown below are 28 T cell receptor beta chains from a single sample sequenced in a study of cytomegalovirus exposure and HLA in healthy donors. With 60 Vbeta and 13 Jbeta primers, the PCR was carried out. Assay used: immunoSEQ multiplex PCR; TCRdb lists only in-frame clones, some missing. The sample carries some 150,000 clones, 77% recorded once. The sequenced material came from PBMCs. These receptors all stem from a woman in her twenties or thirties in good health and CMV-seronegative.

The chain links TRBV7-9 to TRBJ2-7, with 13 bases that match TRBD2. V was clipped by 4 bases and J by 6 bases; unmatched bases: 12. The germline CDR1 and CDR2 sequences are SEHNR and FQNEAQ (reference sequence). CDR3 length: 17 residues. The CDR3 region is CASSSLLTSGRIGEQYF. CDR3 DNA sequence: TGTGCCAGCAGCTCCCTACTGACTAGCGGGAGGATCGGCGAGCAGTACTTC.

J is TRBJ2-1 and V is TRBV7-3; 9 bases are a match to TRBD2. V gave up 1 base and J gave up 9 bases; unmatched junction bases: 7. Germline V gene sequence: CDR1 SGHTA, CDR2 FQGTGA. CDR3 size: 15 residues. The CDR3 DNA is TGTGCCAGCAGCTTAAGGGCGGGAGGGCCGTCTGAGCAGTTCTTC. Residues: CASSLRAGGPSEQFF.

The V and J genes are TRBV25-1 and TRBJ1-1; 8 bases match TRBD1. The CDR3 runs to 16 residues. V lost 6 bases to trimming and J lost 0 bases; unmatched junction nucleotides: 9. Germline values: CDR1 MGHDK, CDR2 SYGVNS. The CDR3 DNA is TGTGCCAGCAGCACAGGGGGGAGTATAGTGAACACTGAAGCTTTCTTT. Amino acid sequence: CASSTGGSIVNTEAFF.

This clone appeared once. The J gene is TRBJ2-1, the V gene TRBV9; the match to TRBD1 covers 7 bases. Germline lookup yields CDR1 SGDLS and CDR2 YYNGEE. The V segment lost 2 bases and the J segment 2 bases; nucleotides outside the gene matches: 7. The CDR3 loop spans 16 amino acids. The CDR3 DNA follows: TGTGCCAGCAGCGTTGACAGGGTAGTCCCCTACAATGAGCAGTTCTTC. This codes for CASSVDRVVPYNEQFF.

This clone has just one count. The chain couples TRBV7-8 to TRBJ2-2; 10 positions match TRBD1. Germline V lookup: CDR1 SGHVS, CDR2 FQNEAQ. There are 16 residues in the CDR3. V was pared by 1 base and J by 4 bases, with 3 bases of the junction left unmatched. DNA of the CDR3: TGTGCCAGCAGCTTAGAGAGGACAGGGGGCACCGGGGAGCTGTTTTTT. Amino acids: CASSLERTGGTGELFF.

The chain employs TRBV7-8 and TRBJ1-1; 9 bases fit TRBD1. Trimming at V came to 1 base and at J to 0 bases, leaving 3 bases not matched to a gene. Looked up from germline, CDR1 is SGHVS and CDR2 is FQNEAQ. This CDR3 is 16 amino acids long. CDR3 sequence: CASSLDTGGLNTEAFF. The CDR3 nucleotides are TGTGCCAGCAGCTTAGATACAGGGGGCTTGAACACTGAAGCTTTCTTT.

This clone was seen more than once but under ten times. This sequence joins TRBV7-3 and TRBJ1-5; D is undetermined. V was trimmed by 3 bases and J by 5 bases, leaving 8 bases between them. Germline V gene lookup returns CDR1 SGHTA and CDR2 FQGTGA. CDR3 length: 13 residues. CDR3 amino acids: CASSFDKYQPQHF. The DNA for the CDR3 is TGTGCCAGCAGCTTCGACAAGTATCAGCCCCAGCATTTT.

The V call is TRBV5-1, the J call TRBJ1-2, with 7 bases aligning to TRBD1. The CDR3 is 14 amino acids. Trimming took 5 bases from V and 2 from J; bases not matched to a gene: 6. Germline loops: CDR1 SGHRS, CDR2 YFSETQ. The CDR3 protein is CASRDLQGNYGYTF. CDR3 bases: TGCGCCAGCAGAGACCTACAGGGGAACTATGGCTACACCTTC.

On this clone: Germline and junction disagree at one end, which may indicate a read error. The chain has TRBV7-7 and TRBJ2-3, with 10 bases lining up with TRBD2. The CDR3 contains 15 residues. Per germline, CDR1 SSHAT and CDR2 FNYEAQ (reference sequence). Here the CDR3 reads CASSPGVAGGATQYF. The CDR3 DNA reads as TGTGCTAGCAGCCCAGGTGTAGCGGGGGGCGCTACGCAGTATTTT.

The V gene is TRBV19, the J gene TRBJ1-1, with D unresolved. Germline V lookup: CDR1 LNHDA, CDR2 SQIVND (reference sequence). This CDR3 spans 16 amino acids. The germline V and J ends were trimmed by 4 bases and 6 bases, with 21 bases remaining between them. In DNA, the CDR3 is TGTGCCAGTAGTAATACGGCAGGCCCCCCAAAGCCTGAAGCTTTCTTT. The encoded protein is CASSNTAGPPKPEAFF. Full variable domain (rest looked up from reference TRBV19 and TRBJ1-1): DGGITQSPKYLFRKEGQNVTLSCEQNLNHDAMYWYRQDPGQGLRLIYYSQIVNDFQKGDIAEGYSVSREKKESFPLTVTSAQKNPTAFYLCASSNTAGPPKPEAFFGQGTRLTVV.

The genes are TRBV5-1 and TRBJ1-2; 10 bases map to TRBD1. With 4 bases clipped from V and 1 base from J, the junction kept 4 bases outside the gene matches. The germline V gene has CDR1 SGHRS and CDR2 YFSETQ. The CDR3 is 15 amino acids. The CDR3 coding sequence is TGCGCCAGCAGCACTCGGGACAGGGGTAACTATGGCTACACCTTC. It yields the protein CASSTRDRGNYGYTF.

Here the CDR3 reads CASSLWGGASTDTQYF. Here the CDR3 DNA reads TGTGCCAGCAGCTTATGGGGGGGGGCTAGCACAGATACGCAGTATTTT. The chain is built from TRBV7-3 and TRBJ2-3, with a possible D match to TRBD2 (7 bases). This CDR3 has 16 amino acids. The V end was cut by 2 bases, the J end by 0 bases, with 12 bases between. Germline CDR1 SGHTA, CDR2 FQGTGA.

The genes are TRBV5-1 and TRBJ2-7, with 7 bases lining up with TRBD1. This CDR3 comprises 15 residues. V shed 4 bases and J 2 bases; nucleotides not matched to a gene: 9. The germline V gene has CDR1 SGHRS and CDR2 YFSETQ. CDR3 bases: TGCGCCAGCAGCGTGGGACAGCTTAATCCCTACGAGCAGTACTTC. Its protein product is CASSVGQLNPYEQYF.

The chain joins TRBV4-1 to TRBJ1-2; D is unclear. This CDR3 region has 17 residues. CDR1 and CDR2 from the germline V gene are MGHRA and YSYEKL. Trimming stripped 3 bases from V and 0 bases from J, with 17 bases between. As DNA, the CDR3 is TGCGCCAGCAGCCAGGCTTCCGCTGAGGCGGCTAACTATGGCTACACCTTC. Translating it yields CASSQASAEAANYGYTF.

This clone was detected only once. The genes are TRBV4-1 and TRBJ2-2; perhaps TRBD2 as D (6 bases). The CDR3 is 15 amino acids. Germline loops: CDR1 MGHRA, CDR2 YSYEKL. The V end lost 2 bases, the J end lost 6 bases, and 13 bases lay between the germline ends. The CDR3 here is CASSQRDSGPGELFF. In DNA, the CDR3 is TGCGCCAGCAGCCAACGCGACAGCGGGCCCGGGGAGCTGTTTTTT.

V and J are TRBV18 and TRBJ2-7; 7 bases are a match to TRBD2. The V segment lost 3 bases and the J segment 3 bases; nucleotides outside the gene matches: 2. Germline CDR1 KGHSH, CDR2 LQKENI. The CDR3 runs to 13 residues. CDR3 sequence: CASSPSGGYEQYF. CDR3 nucleotide sequence: TGTGCCAGCTCACCGTCGGGGGGCTACGAGCAGTACTTC.

This sequence joins TRBV9 and TRBJ1-1; unclear D gene. The CDR3 is made up of 13 amino acids. The ends were cut back, 5 bases at V and 7 bases at J, with 15 bases in the middle. The germline gives CDR1 SGDLS, CDR2 YYNGEE. DNA of the CDR3: TGTGCCAGCAGTCATGTAGAGCGGGGTGAAGCTTTCTTT. This translates into CASSHVERGEAFF.

The chain employs TRBV7-2 and TRBJ1-5; no definite D call. Germline V gene sequence: CDR1 SGHTA, CDR2 FQGNSA. CDR3 size: 12 residues. V was pared by 4 bases and J by 4 bases, with 5 bases between. The CDR3 DNA reads TGTGCCAGCAGCTCCACAAATCAGCCCCAGCATTTT. Its translation is CASSSTNQPQHF.

V is TRBV11-2 and J is TRBJ1-2; D is undetermined. V lost 2 bases to trimming and J lost 6 bases, with 16 bases between them. This CDR3 contains 15 residues. Germline CDR1 SGHAT, CDR2 FQNNGV. The CDR3 DNA reads TGTGCCAGCAGCTTAAATCGGGTCTCCCTCGATGGCTACACCTTC. This codes for CASSLNRVSLDGYTF.

The J gene is TRBJ1-1, the V gene TRBV28; the D is unclear. The V end lost 4 bases, the J end lost 9 bases, and 12 bases lay between the germline ends. The CDR3 has 12 residues. In germline, CDR1 is MDHEN, CDR2 SYDVKM. CDR3 amino acids: CASSSTRVQAFF. The CDR3 region has the DNA TGTGCCAGCAGTTCTACTCGGGTCCAAGCTTTCTTT.

V usage is TRBV25-1 and J usage is TRBJ2-3, with D perhaps TRBD2 (6 bases). Germline V gene sequence: CDR1 MGHDK, CDR2 SYGVNS. V shed 3 bases and J shed 2 bases, with 12 bases lying between them. There are 15 residues in the CDR3. The CDR3 sequence: CASSELARPTDTQYF. The CDR3 DNA is TGTGCCAGCAGTGAGCTAGCGAGGCCCACAGATACGCAGTATTTT.

Points on this clone: One junction end does not reproduce the germline sequence, and a read error may be involved. This sequence joins TRBV25-1 and TRBJ2-7, with TRBD1 as a possible D gene (6 bases). Germline V gene lookup returns CDR1 MGHDK and CDR2 SYGVNS. This CDR3 comprises 14 residues. CDR3 in DNA: TGTGCCAGCAGCGAATCTTCAGGGGCCTACGAGCAGTACTTC. It is translated as CASSESSGAYEQYF.

The chain's CDR3 is CASSVVSGRYNEQFF. The DNA for the CDR3 is TGTGCCAGCAGCGTAGTTAGCGGAAGATACAATGAGCAGTTCTTC. The V and J genes are TRBV9 and TRBJ2-1; TRBD2 might be the D (6 bases). V lost 0 bases, J lost 4 bases, and 11 bases lay in between. This CDR3 spans 15 amino acids. Germline V CDR1 and CDR2: SGDLS, YYNGEE.

The chain couples TRBV5-4 to TRBJ1-5, with D possibly TRBD1 on 6 matching bases. Germline V lookup: CDR1 SGHNT, CDR2 YYREEE (reference sequence). The CDR3 runs 14 residues. V was shortened by 5 bases and J by 6 bases, with 15 bases between the two germline ends. CDR3 region: CASSMGGAGQPQHF. The CDR3 DNA sequence: TGTGCCAGCAGTATGGGGGGGGCGGGTCAGCCCCAGCATTTT.

The chain employs TRBV5-1 and TRBJ2-2; 7 bases align to TRBD2. With 3 bases clipped from V and 2 bases from J, the junction kept 4 bases outside the gene matches. Germline V gives CDR1 SGHRS, CDR2 YFSETQ. The length of the CDR3 is 15 residues. The CDR3 nucleotides read TGCGCCAGCAGCTCTAGCGGATCTAACACCGGGGAGCTGTTTTTT. It specifies CASSSSGSNTGELFF.

The chain employs TRBV2 and TRBJ2-2; D perhaps matches TRBD1 (6 bases). The V gene's germline CDR1 is SNHLY and CDR2 FYNNEI. CDR3 size: 15 residues. V was trimmed by 1 base and J by 4 bases, leaving 10 bases between them. This CDR3 reads CASSEDRVGTGELFF. CDR3 DNA sequence: TGTGCCAGCAGTGAAGACAGGGTCGGCACCGGGGAGCTGTTTTTT.

This chain uses TRBV2 with TRBJ2-7; D uncertain. Trimming removed 4 bases at V and 9 bases at J, with 19 bases between. Germline V lookup: CDR1 SNHLY, CDR2 FYNNEI. The CDR3 length is 14 residues. The CDR3 DNA follows: TGTGCCAGCAGTGGGCGGTCCTCCCCATCGGGGCAGTACTTC. It translates to CASSGRSSPSGQYF.

CDR3 loop: CASSLAEVAGIRQYF. CDR3 nucleotides: TGCGCCAGCAGCTTGGCCGAGGTAGCGGGAATCAGGCAGTATTTT. The chain recombines TRBV5-1 with TRBJ2-3, with TRBD2 identical over 8 bases. V lost 0 bases to trimming and J lost 11 bases; unmatched junction nucleotides: 11. The germline V gene has CDR1 SGHRS and CDR2 YFSETQ. The CDR3 loop spans 15 amino acids.